These 4 T cell receptor beta chains came from one sample sequenced in a study of T cell responses to AZD1222 COVID-19 vaccine. Method: immunoSEQ multiplex PCR; TCRdb's copy keeps in-frame clones and lacks some. The sample lists 90,000 to 130,000 clones, about 88% occurring once. The input for sequencing was peripheral blood, taken on day 0 of AZD1222 vaccination. These receptors originate from an adult in good health.

The V and J genes are TRBV7-8 and TRBJ1-5, with D perhaps matching TRBD1 (6 bases). The CDR3 totals 16 residues. Trimming took off 5 bases at V and 0 bases at J, with 14 bases between the two ends. Germline-derived CDR1 and CDR2 are SGHVS and FQNEAQ. The chain's CDR3 is CASSVGQRNSNQPQHF. The CDR3 DNA reads TGTGCCAGCAGCGTAGGACAGCGAAATAGCAATCAGCCCCAGCATTTT. The full variable domain, its missing parts supplied by reference TRBV7-8 and TRBJ1-5, is GAGVSQSPRYKVAKRGQDVALRCDPISGHVSLFWYQQALGQGPEFLTYFQNEAQLDKSGLPSDRFFAERPEGSVSTLKIQRTQQEDSAVYLCASSVGQRNSNQPQHFGDGTRLSIL.

V gene TRBV7-9 combines with J gene TRBJ1-6; possibly TRBD1 for D (6 bases). CDR3 length: 17 amino acids. Trimming left V 4 bases short and J 5 bases short, with 18 bases between. The germline V gene encodes CDR1 SEHNR and CDR2 FQNEAQ (reference sequence). The CDR3 nucleotides are TGTGCCAGCAGCTCGGCACAGGGCGGTGGGGATAATTCACCCCTCCACTTT. Its protein is CASSSAQGGGDNSPLHF.

This rearrangement joins TRBV6-5 to TRBJ1-1; a possible D gene is TRBD1 (5 bases). Germline CDR1 MNHEY, CDR2 SVGAGI. The V gene lost 7 bases and the J gene lost 5 bases, with 11 bases spanning the gap. The CDR3 loop spans 12 amino acids. The CDR3 DNA reads as TGTGCCAGCACCTATGGGGGTACTGAAGCTTTCTTT. It specifies CASTYGGTEAFF.

The rearrangement joins TRBV19 to TRBJ1-5, with no clear D. V was trimmed by 2 bases and J by 2 bases, leaving 16 bases between them. The V gene's germline CDR1 is LNHDA and CDR2 SQIVND (reference sequence). The CDR3 runs 17 residues. The chain's CDR3 is CASSIMPGSEGNQPQHF. The CDR3 DNA sequence: TGTGCCAGTAGTATAATGCCGGGTTCGGAGGGCAATCAGCCCCAGCATTTT.